This passage covers 7 T cell receptor beta chains from one sample sequenced in a study of blood T cell repertoires in COVID-19. Generated by immunoSEQ multiplex PCR, the TCRdb table keeps only in-frame clones and is missing some. The table records over 60,000 clones, roughly nine tenths of them present only once. The specimen sequenced was peripheral blood. These receptors were taken from a man aged 80 or over with acute or convalescent COVID-19.

The chain links TRBV5-1 to TRBJ2-1, with 11 positions matching TRBD2. This CDR3 is built from 14 residues. Germline values: CDR1 SGHRS, CDR2 YFSETQ. Trimming took 4 bases from V and 8 from J; bases not matched to a gene: 5. In DNA form, the CDR3 reads TGCGCCAGCAGCCCCGGGACTAGCGGACATGAGCAGTTCTTC. The encoded protein is CASSPGTSGHEQFF.

This CDR3 reads CAMGTGGGQPQHF. The DNA for the CDR3 is TGTGCCATGGGAACAGGGGGCGGTCAGCCCCAGCATTTT. J is TRBJ1-5 and V is TRBV6-5, with 9 bases matching TRBD1. Trimming removed 10 bases from V and 6 bases from J; junction bases left unmatched: 7. This CDR3 region has 13 residues. Germline V gene data show CDR1 as MNHEY and CDR2 as SVGAGI.

In DNA, the CDR3 is TGTGCCATCAGTGATGGCGGGACCGAAGCTAACTATGGCTACACCTTC. This encodes CAISDGGTEANYGYTF. The chain links TRBV10-3 to TRBJ1-2, with a weak D call TRBD1 (5 bases). The CDR3 is 16 residues long. Germline CDR1 is ENHRY and CDR2 is SYGVKD. V was shortened by 3 bases and J by 0 bases, with 14 bases between the two germline ends.

J is TRBJ2-3 and V is TRBV10-3; weak D call: TRBD2 (5 bases). Trimming cost V 3 bases and J 4 bases, with 14 bases left between them. CDR3 size: 15 residues. Germline CDR1 and CDR2: ENHRY and SYGVKD. CDR3 loop: CAISDGRRVADTQYF. The CDR3, as DNA: TGTGCCATCAGTGATGGGAGAAGGGTCGCAGATACGCAGTATTTT.

This clone was seen just once. The V and J genes are TRBV28 and TRBJ1-1; D is uncertain. Germline CDR1 MDHEN, CDR2 SYDVKM. Trimming removed 11 bases at V and 0 bases at J, with 19 bases between. The CDR3 loop spans 15 amino acids. CDR3 loop: CASSEGAAVNTEAFF. CDR3 nucleotides: TGTGCCTCCTCGGAAGGAGCAGCGGTGAACACTGAAGCTTTCTTT. Full variable domain (missing parts from reference TRBV28 and TRBJ1-1): DVKVTQSSRYLVKRTGEKVFLECVQDMDHENMFWYRQDPGLGLRLIYFSYDVKMKEKGDIPEGYSVSREKKERFSLILESASTNQTSMYLCASSEGAAVNTEAFFGQGTRLTVV.

The rearrangement uses TRBV19 and TRBJ2-5, with 8 bases matching TRBD1. V shed 4 bases, J shed 4 bases, and the junction held 5 bases outside the gene matches. This CDR3 contains 14 residues. CDR1 LNHDA and CDR2 SQIVND come from the germline V gene (reference sequence). The CDR3 reads CASSTSGTGETQYF. CDR3 DNA: TGTGCCAGTAGTACCTCCGGGACAGGAGAGACCCAGTACTTC.

The CDR3 nucleotides read TGTGCTAGTGGTCCCCCGACGCCGGGAAGCTCCTACAATGAGCAGTTCTTC. Translated, it gives CASGPPTPGSSYNEQFF. The chain employs TRBV12-5 and TRBJ2-1; TRBD2 is a possible D gene (5 bases). Trimming took off 5 bases at V and 0 bases at J, with 17 bases between the two ends. Germline-derived CDR1 and CDR2 are LGHNT and FRNRAP. This CDR3 contains 17 residues. Combining the CDR3 with reference TRBV12-5 and TRBJ2-1 gives the whole variable domain DARVTQTPRHKVTEMGQEVTMRCQPILGHNTVFWYRQTMMQGLELLAYFRNRAPLDDSGMPKDRFSAEMPDATLATLKIQPSEPRDSAVYFCASGPPTPGSSYNEQFFGPGTRLTVL.